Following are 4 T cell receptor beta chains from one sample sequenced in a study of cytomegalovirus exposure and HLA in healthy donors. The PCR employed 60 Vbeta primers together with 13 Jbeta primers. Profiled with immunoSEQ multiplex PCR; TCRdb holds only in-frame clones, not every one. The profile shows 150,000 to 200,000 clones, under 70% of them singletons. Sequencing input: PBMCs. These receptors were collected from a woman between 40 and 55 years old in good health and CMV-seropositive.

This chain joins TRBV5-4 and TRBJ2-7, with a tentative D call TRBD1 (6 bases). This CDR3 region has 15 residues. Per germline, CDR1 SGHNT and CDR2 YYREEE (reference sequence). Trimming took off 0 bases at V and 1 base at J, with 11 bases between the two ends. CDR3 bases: TGTGCCAGCAGCTTGGCGGCAGGGGTTTCCTACGAGCAGTACTTC. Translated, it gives CASSLAAGVSYEQYF.

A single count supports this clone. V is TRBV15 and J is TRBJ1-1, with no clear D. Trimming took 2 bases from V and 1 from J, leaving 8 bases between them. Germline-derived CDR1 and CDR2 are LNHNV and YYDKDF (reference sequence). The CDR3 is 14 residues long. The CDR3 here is CATSRTSENTEAFF. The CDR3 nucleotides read TGTGCCACCAGCAGAACCAGCGAGAACACTGAAGCTTTCTTT.

The CDR3 region has the DNA TGTGCCAGCAGCCAAGGGGCAGGGGGCTCCTACAATGAGCAGTTCTTC. Translating it yields CASSQGAGGSYNEQFF. The chain carries TRBV21-1 and TRBJ2-1; TRBD1 was called by the table and not checked on the DNA. TRBV21-1 is termed a pseudogene. CDR3 length: 16 residues.

The CDR3 region is CASRQGYEQYF. For the CDR3, the DNA is TGTGCCAGCAGACAGGGCTACGAGCAGTACTTC. The chain uses TRBV2 and TRBJ2-7; tentatively, D is TRBD1 (6 bases). V lost 6 bases and J 3 bases, leaving 6 bases between the germline ends. Germline values: CDR1 SNHLY, CDR2 FYNNEI. The CDR3 totals 11 residues.